This TCR beta chain was observed in a study of siplizumab effects on memory and regulatory T cells. TCRdb keeps only in-frame clones here, not all; method: immunoSEQ multiplex PCR. The sample has roughly 120,000 clones, roughly 94% seen once; the top ten hold under 2%. Points on this clone: The antigen is unknown.

Study results and caveats: Memory cells seemed less diverse than naive T cells, which also seemed major contributors to the alloresponse.

The germline V gene encodes CDR1 SGHTS and CDR2 YDEGEE. Trimming pared 2 bases from V and 2 bases from J, leaving 11 bases between. There are 15 residues in the CDR3. This clonotype originated in a human donor in good health. V gene TRBV5-8 combines with J gene TRBJ2-1; D possibly corresponds to TRBD1 (6 bases). The specimen was non-Treg CD4+ T cells sorted from blood. Here the CDR3 reads CASSFSDSPYNEQFF. The CDR3 nucleotides read TGTGCCAGCAGCTTTTCGGACAGCCCCTACAATGAGCAGTTCTTC.